Many counts were recorded for the clone carrying this T cell receptor (beta chain). V was trimmed by 0 bases and J by 6 bases, leaving 18 bases between them. This CDR3 contains 15 residues. CDR1 and CDR2 (germline): DFQATT, SNEGSKA (reference sequence). TCRdb used MiXCR to reprocess the RT-PCR reads, holding one entry per CDR3 protein. The sample contains fewer than 700,000 distinct CDR3 sequences, roughly 13% of which appear only once. The data were obtained in a study of response to subunit inactivated influenza vaccine. The starting material was PBMCs from blood, obtained more than 35 days after vaccination. The chain joins TRBV20-1 to TRBJ2-7, with TRBD2 as a possible D gene (6 bases). The source of this sequence is a man over 45 who received an inactivated influenza vaccine. CDR3 in amino acids: CSAREWLSGVGEQYF. The CDR3 region has the DNA TGCAGTGCTAGAGAATGGTTATCGGGGGTTGGCGAGCAGTACTTC.